The 3 T cell receptor beta chains listed next were all sequenced from one sample in a study of T cells in Graves' hyperthyroidism and ophthalmopathy. Authors of the study amplified TCR beta CDR3 regions from RNA transcripts. Carried out on the TCR CDR3, a first-round RT-PCR used the HTBI primer set. TCRdb re-analysed the multiplex PCR reads in MiXCR, keeping a single row per CDR3 protein. This table has 700,000 or so distinct CDR3 sequences, about 14% appearing once. Sequencing input: blood. Receptors originate from a woman aged 45 to 65 with Graves' ophthalmopathy.

The rearrangement uses TRBV4-2 and TRBJ2-7, with 9 bases that match TRBD2. The CDR3 contains 17 residues. From germline, CDR1 is LGHNA and CDR2 YNFKEQ. V shed 0 bases, J shed 5 bases, and the junction held 11 bases outside the gene matches. CDR3 residues: CASSQEVAAGGPHEQYF. The CDR3 nucleotides read TGTGCCAGCAGCCAAGAAGTGGCAGCGGGAGGCCCTCACGAGCAGTACTTC.

This clonotype was observed a few times. The chain has TRBV4-3 and TRBJ2-3; 7 nucleotides agree with TRBD1. This CDR3 has 15 amino acids. Unmatched junction bases numbered 11, after V lost 5 bases and J lost 6 bases. Germline-derived CDR1 and CDR2 are LGHNA and YSLEER. As DNA, the CDR3 is TGCGCCAGCAGCTCTGAGGGAAGGGGGCCGGATACGCAGTATTTT. It translates to CASSSEGRGPDTQYF.

The sample holds many counts of this clonotype. This chain connects TRBV5-1 to TRBJ2-2; D may correspond to TRBD1 or TRBD2 (5 bases each). V dropped 9 bases and J dropped 2 bases, with 14 bases sitting between them. The CDR3 length is 14 residues. Germline V gives CDR1 SGHRS, CDR2 YFSETQ. The CDR3 coding sequence is TGCGCCACCGCCCGGGACGGCAACACCGGGGAGCTGTTTTTT. It codes for CATARDGNTGELFF.